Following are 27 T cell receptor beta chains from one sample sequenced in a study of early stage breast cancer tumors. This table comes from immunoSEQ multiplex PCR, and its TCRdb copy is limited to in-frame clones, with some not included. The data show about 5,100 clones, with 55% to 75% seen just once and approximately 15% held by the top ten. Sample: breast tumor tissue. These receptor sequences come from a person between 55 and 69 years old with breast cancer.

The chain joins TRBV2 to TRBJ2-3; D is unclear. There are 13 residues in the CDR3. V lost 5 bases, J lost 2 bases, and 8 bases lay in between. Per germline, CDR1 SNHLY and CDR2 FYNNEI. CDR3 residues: CASSRPFTDTQYF. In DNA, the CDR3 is TGTGCCAGCAGTAGGCCTTTCACAGATACGCAGTATTTT.

This chain's CDR3 is CASSRALETQYF. The CDR3 coding sequence is TGTGCCAGCAGCCGAGCCCTAGAGACCCAGTACTTC. The rearrangement uses TRBV5-6 and TRBJ2-5; D call uncertain. The ends were cut back, 4 bases at V and 4 bases at J, with 8 bases in the middle. The CDR3 has 12 residues. Germline V lookup: CDR1 SGHDT, CDR2 YYEEEE.

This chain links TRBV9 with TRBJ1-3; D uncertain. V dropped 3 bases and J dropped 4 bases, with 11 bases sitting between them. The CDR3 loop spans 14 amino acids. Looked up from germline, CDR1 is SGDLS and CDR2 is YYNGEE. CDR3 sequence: CASSGGTGGNTIYF. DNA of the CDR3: TGTGCCAGCAGCGGTGGTACCGGAGGAAACACCATATATTTT.

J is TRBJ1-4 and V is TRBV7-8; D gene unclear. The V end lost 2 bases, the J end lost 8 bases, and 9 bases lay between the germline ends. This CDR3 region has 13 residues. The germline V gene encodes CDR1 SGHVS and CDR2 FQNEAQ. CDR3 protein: CASSLQVREKLFF. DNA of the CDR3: TGTGCCAGCAGCTTACAAGTGAGGGAAAAACTGTTTTTT.

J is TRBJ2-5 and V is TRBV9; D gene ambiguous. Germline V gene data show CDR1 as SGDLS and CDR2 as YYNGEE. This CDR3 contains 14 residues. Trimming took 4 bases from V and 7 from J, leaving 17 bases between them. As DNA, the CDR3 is TGTGCCAGCAGCTTATTAGTGGATAAAGGGACCCAGTACTTC. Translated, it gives CASSLLVDKGTQYF.

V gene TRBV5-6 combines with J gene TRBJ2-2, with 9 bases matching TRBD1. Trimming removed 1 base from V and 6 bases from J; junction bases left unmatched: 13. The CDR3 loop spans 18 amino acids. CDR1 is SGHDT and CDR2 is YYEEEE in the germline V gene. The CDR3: CASSLITGGPRNAGELFF. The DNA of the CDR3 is TGTGCCAGCAGCTTGATTACAGGGGGCCCGAGAAACGCCGGGGAGCTGTTTTTT.

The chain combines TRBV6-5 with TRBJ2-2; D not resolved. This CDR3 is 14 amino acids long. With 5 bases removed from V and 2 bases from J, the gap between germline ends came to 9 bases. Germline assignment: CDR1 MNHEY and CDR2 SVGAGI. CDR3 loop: CASSQTINTGELFF. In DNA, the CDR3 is TGTGCCAGCAGTCAGACGATCAACACCGGGGAGCTGTTTTTT.

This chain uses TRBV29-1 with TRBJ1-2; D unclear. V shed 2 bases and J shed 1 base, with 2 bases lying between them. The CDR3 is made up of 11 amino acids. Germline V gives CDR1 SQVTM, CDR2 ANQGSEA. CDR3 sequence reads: CSVELNYGYTF. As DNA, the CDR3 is TGCAGCGTTGAACTTAACTATGGCTACACCTTC.

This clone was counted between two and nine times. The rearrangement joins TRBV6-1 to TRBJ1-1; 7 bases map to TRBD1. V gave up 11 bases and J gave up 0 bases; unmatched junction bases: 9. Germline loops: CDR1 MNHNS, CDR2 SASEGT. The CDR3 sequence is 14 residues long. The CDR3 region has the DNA TGTGCCGGGGGACAGCCAGGACTGAACACTGAAGCTTTCTTT. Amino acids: CAGGQPGLNTEAFF.

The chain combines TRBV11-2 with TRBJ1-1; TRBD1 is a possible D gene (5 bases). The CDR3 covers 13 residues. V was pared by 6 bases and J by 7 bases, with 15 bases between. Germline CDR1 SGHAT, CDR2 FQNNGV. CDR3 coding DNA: TGTGCCAGCAGTTTTAAAGCGGGGGTTGAAGCTTTCTTT. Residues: CASSFKAGVEAFF.

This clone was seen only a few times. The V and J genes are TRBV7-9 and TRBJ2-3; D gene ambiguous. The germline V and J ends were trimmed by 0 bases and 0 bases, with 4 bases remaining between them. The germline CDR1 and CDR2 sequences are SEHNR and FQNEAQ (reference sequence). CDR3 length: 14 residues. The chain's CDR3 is CASSLAGSTDTQYF. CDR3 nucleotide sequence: TGTGCCAGCAGCTTAGCCGGGAGCACAGATACGCAGTATTTT.

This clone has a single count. The DNA for the CDR3 is TGTGCCTGGAGTGCGGGACTAGCGGGAGAGACCCAGTACTTC. This sequence encodes CAWSAGLAGETQYF. The J gene is TRBJ2-5, the V gene TRBV30, with 12 bases fitting TRBD2. This CDR3 has 14 amino acids. The germline gives CDR1 GTSNPN, CDR2 SVGIG (reference sequence). The ends lost 1 base at V and 4 bases at J; junction bases unmatched: 1.

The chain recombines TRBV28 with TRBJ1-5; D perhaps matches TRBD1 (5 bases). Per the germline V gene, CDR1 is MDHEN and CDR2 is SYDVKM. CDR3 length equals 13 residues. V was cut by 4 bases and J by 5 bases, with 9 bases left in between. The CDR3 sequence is CASSWQGYQPQHF. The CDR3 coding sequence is TGTGCCAGCAGTTGGCAGGGCTATCAGCCCCAGCATTTT.

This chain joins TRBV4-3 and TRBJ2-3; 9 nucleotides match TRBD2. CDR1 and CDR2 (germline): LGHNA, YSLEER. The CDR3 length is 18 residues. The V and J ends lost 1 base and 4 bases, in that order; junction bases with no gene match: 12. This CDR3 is CASSQGRLGAGGSDTQYF. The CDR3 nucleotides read TGCGCCAGCAGCCAAGGCCGACTTGGTGCGGGAGGGTCAGATACGCAGTATTTT.

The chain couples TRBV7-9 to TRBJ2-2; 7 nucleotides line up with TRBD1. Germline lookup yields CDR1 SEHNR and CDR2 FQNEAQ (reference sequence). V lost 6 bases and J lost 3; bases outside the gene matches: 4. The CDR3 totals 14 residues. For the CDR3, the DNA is TGTGCCAGCAGACCGGGACAGCACACCGGGGAGCTGTTTTTT. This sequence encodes CASRPGQHTGELFF.

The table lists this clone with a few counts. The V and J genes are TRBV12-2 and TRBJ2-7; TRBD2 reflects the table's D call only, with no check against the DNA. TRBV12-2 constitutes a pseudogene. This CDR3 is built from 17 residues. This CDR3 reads CASRLEGGGISRDEQYF. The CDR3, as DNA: TGTGCAAGTCGCTTAGAAGGCGGGGGTATATCTAGGGACGAGCAGTACTTC.

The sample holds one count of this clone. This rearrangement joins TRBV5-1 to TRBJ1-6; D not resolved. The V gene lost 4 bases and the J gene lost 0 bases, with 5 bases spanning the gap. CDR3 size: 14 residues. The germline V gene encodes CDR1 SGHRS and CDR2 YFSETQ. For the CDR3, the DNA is TGCGCCAGCAGCCGTGACTCCTATAATTCACCCCTCCACTTT. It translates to CASSRDSYNSPLHF.

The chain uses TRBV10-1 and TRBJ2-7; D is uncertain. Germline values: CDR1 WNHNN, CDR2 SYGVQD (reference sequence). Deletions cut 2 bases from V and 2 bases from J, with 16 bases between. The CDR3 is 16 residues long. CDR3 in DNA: TGCGCCAGCAGTGAGACAGAGTGGGCTTCAACCTACGAGCAGTACTTC. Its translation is CASSETEWASTYEQYF.

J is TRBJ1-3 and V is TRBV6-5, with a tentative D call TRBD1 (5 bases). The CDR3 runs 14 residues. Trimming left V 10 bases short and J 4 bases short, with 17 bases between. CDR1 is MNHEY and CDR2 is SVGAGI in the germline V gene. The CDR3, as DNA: TGTGCCACAAGTTTGGGGGGTACCGGAAACACCATATATTTT. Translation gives CATSLGGTGNTIYF.

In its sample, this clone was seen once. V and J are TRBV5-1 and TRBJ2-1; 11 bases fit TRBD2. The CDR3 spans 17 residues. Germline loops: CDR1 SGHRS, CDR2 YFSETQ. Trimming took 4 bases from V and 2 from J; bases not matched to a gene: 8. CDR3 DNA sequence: TGCGCCAGCAGCCACCCCGGGACTAGCGGAGCCTACAATGAGCAGTTCTTC. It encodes CASSHPGTSGAYNEQFF.

CDR3 protein: CASSQDLQGMNTEAFF. CDR3 in DNA: TGCGCCAGCAGCCAAGACTTACAGGGGATGAACACTGAAGCTTTCTTT. The chain links TRBV4-3 to TRBJ1-1; 7 bases align to TRBD1. The J segment lost 0 bases and the V segment lost 0 bases, leaving 4 bases of the junction unmatched. CDR3 length: 16 residues. CDR1 LGHNA and CDR2 YSLEER come from the germline V gene.

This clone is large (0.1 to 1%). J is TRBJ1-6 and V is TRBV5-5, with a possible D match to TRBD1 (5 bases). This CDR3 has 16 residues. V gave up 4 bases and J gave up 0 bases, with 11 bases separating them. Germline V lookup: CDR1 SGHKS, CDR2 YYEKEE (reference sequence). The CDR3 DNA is TGTGCCAGCAGCCCATACAGGCGCTCCTATAATTCACCCCTCCACTTT. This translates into CASSPYRRSYNSPLHF.

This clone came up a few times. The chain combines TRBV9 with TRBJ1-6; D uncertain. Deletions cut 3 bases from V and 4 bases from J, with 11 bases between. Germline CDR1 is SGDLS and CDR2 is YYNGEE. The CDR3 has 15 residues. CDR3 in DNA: TGTGCCAGCAGCGATGGGTGGTCATATAATTCACCCCTCCACTTT. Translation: CASSDGWSYNSPLHF.

The CDR3 region has the DNA TGTGCCAGCACCCTTCGGGGGCAATACGAGCAGTACTTC. Translated, it gives CASTLRGQYEQYF. The rearrangement uses TRBV6-1 and TRBJ2-7, with D possibly being TRBD1 or TRBD2 (6 bases each). The germline V gene has CDR1 MNHNS and CDR2 SASEGT. V was cut by 7 bases and J by 4 bases, with 14 bases left in between. This CDR3 comprises 13 residues.

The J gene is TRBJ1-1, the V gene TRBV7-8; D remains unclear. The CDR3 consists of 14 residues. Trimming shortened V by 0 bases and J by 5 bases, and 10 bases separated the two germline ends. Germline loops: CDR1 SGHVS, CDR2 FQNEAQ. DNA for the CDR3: TGTGCCAGCAGCTTAGCGGGTGCGGGTACTGAAGCTTTCTTT. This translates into CASSLAGAGTEAFF.

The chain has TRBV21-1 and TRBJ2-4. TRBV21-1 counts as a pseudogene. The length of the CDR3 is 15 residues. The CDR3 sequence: CASSKVEGGKNIQYF. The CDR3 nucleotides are TGTGCCAGCAGCAAAGTGGAGGGGGGTAAAAACATTCAGTACTTC.

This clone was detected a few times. The CDR3 sequence: CASTSQRHEKLFF. Written as DNA, the CDR3 is TGCGCCAGCACCTCGCAGCGACATGAAAAACTGTTTTTT. The rearrangement links TRBV10-2 to TRBJ1-4; D is unresolved. This CDR3 comprises 13 residues. V was cut by 7 bases and J by 6 bases, with 12 bases left in between. Germline CDR1 is WSHSY and CDR2 is SAAADI.